This T cell receptor beta chain appears in the sequencing data of a study of control samples from healthy donors and cancer patients. Method: immunoSEQ multiplex PCR; TCRdb's copy keeps in-frame clones and lacks some. The sample includes some 94,000 clones, roughly 91% seen only once; the top ten take less than 10%. The CDR3 spans 14 residues. V lost 3 bases and J lost 5, with 13 bases in between. CDR1 is MNHNS, CDR2 SASEGT, per germline. The table lists this clone with a count of one. Sequenced material: PBMCs. The gene calls are TRBV6-1 and TRBJ1-1; possible D gene TRBD1, 5 bases. The clonotype was recovered from a woman between 45 and 65 years old with colorectal cancer. DNA for the CDR3: TGTGCCAGCAGTGATATGAGGGGAGGAACTGAAGCTTTCTTT. Its translation: CASSDMRGGTEAFF.